The next 5 T cell receptor beta chains were all read from a single sample in a study of T cells after yellow fever vaccination. MiXCR, applied by TCRdb to the 5' RACE reads, yields one record per CDR3 protein. This sample has about 310,000 distinct CDR3 sequences; roughly 3.5% occur once, and the top ten carry around 24%. The input for sequencing was PBMCs, taken on the day of the yellow fever booster vaccination. All receptors come from a man aged 18 to 29 who received the YFV17D yellow fever vaccine.

The V gene is TRBV4-3, the J gene TRBJ2-1; TRBD1 matches at 7 bases. With 2 bases clipped from V and 4 bases from J, the junction kept 11 bases outside the gene matches. The CDR3 has 17 residues. Germline V gene sequence: CDR1 LGHNA, CDR2 YSLEER. The CDR3 region is CASSQSRGGTRYNEQFF. The CDR3 DNA is TGCGCCAGCAGCCAATCGCGAGGGGGCACCCGTTACAATGAGCAGTTCTTC.

In its sample, this clonotype was seen many times. The V gene is TRBV15, the J gene TRBJ2-3, with D maybe TRBD1 (5 bases). This CDR3 is built from 16 residues. Trimming removed 0 bases from V and 2 bases from J, with 12 bases in between. CDR1 is LNHNV and CDR2 is YYDKDF in the germline V gene (reference sequence). CDR3 bases: TGTGCCACCAGCAGAGATCAGGGCAGATCCACAGATACGCAGTATTTT. It yields the protein CATSRDQGRSTDTQYF.

The rearrangement joins TRBV7-9 to TRBJ2-7; D may be TRBD1 (5 bases). The CDR3 contains 12 residues. From germline, CDR1 is SEHNR and CDR2 FQNEAQ (reference sequence). V lost 5 bases and J lost 7, with 12 bases in between. The CDR3, as DNA: TGTGCCAGCAGCAGGACAAGTGGTGAGCAGTACTTC. As protein: CASSRTSGEQYF. The full variable domain, completed using reference TRBV7-9 and TRBJ2-7, is DTGVSQNPRHKITKRGQNVTFRCDPISEHNRLYWYRQTLGQGPEFLTYFQNEAQLEKSRLLSDRFSAERPKGSFSTLEIQRTEQGDSAMYLCASSRTSGEQYFGPGTRLTVT.

This clonotype was seen many times. The rearrangement uses TRBV5-1 and TRBJ1-1; a weak D match, TRBD1 (5 bases). This CDR3 contains 13 residues. Germline CDR1 is SGHRS and CDR2 is YFSETQ. The CDR3 nucleotides are TGCGCGACTCGAGGGGAGACGAACACTGAAGCTTTCTTT. It translates to CATRGETNTEAFF.

The table lists this clonotype with a few counts. At one end the junction does not follow the germline gene, possibly because of a read error. The genes are TRBV6-5 and TRBJ1-1, with D unresolved. CDR3 length: 12 amino acids. Germline V gives CDR1 MNHEY, CDR2 SVGAGI. CDR3 loop: CASSYSNPEAFF. DNA for the CDR3: TGTGCCAGCAGTTACTCGAACCCTGAAGCTTTCTTT.